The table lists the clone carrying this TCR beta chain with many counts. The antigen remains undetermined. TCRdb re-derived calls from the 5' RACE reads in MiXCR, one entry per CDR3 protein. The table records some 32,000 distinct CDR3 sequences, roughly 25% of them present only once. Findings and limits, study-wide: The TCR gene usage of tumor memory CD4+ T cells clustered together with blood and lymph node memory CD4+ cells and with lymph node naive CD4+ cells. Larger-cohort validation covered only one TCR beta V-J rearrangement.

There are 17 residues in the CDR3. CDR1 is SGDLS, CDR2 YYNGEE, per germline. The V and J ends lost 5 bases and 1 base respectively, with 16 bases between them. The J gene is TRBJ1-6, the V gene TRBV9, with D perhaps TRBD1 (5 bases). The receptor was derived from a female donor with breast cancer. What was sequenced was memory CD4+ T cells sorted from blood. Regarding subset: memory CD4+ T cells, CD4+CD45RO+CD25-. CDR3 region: CASSTNPQASYNSPLHF. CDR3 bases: TGTGCCAGCAGTACCAACCCACAGGCATCCTATAATTCACCCCTCCACTTT.